This is a list of T cell receptor beta chains from one sample in a study of shared clonotypes between healthy human individuals. Data came from immunoSEQ multiplex PCR; TCRdb stores just in-frame clones and leaves some out. The sample lists over 2,000,000 clones, roughly 95% seen once, with under 2% in the top ten. Material: naive CD8+ T cells from PBMCs. Source of these receptors: a young man in good health. Some clones in this sample may be carry-over from other donors' samples. CDR3s include the opening cysteine and the closing phenylalanine or tryptophan. The order of the fields is D gene, clone size, J gene, V gene, CDR3 DNA, CDR3 protein. D genes are given only for firm matches. Expanded clones are given a class, and other clones once, few, many or no size at all.

>NA|few|TRBJ2-5|TRBV6-1
TGTGCCAGCAGTGAGTTTTCGGACAGAGAGACCCAGTACTTC
CASSEFSDRETQYF
>TRBD2|NA|TRBJ2-1|TRBV7-3
TGTGCCAGCAGCTTATCCTTAGCGGGAGGGGTCAATGAGCAGTTCTTC
CASSLSLAGGVNEQFF
>NA|NA|TRBJ2-7|TRBV9
TGTGCCAGCAGCCCTGGACTAAGCTACGAGCAGTACTTC
CASSPGLSYEQYF
>NA|once|TRBJ1-5|TRBV29-1
TGCAGCGTTGTGCTGGCAGCCAATCAGCCCCAGCATTTT
CSVVLAANQPQHF
>NA|NA|TRBJ2-1|TRBV11-2
TGTGCCAGCAGCTGGGCGGGTGAGCAGTTCTTC
CASSWAGEQFF
>TRBD1|NA|TRBJ2-3|TRBV6-1
TGTGCCAGCAGGACAGGGGCCTCCCCAGAGGATACGCAGTATTTT
CASRTGASPEDTQYF
>NA|NA|TRBJ1-5|TRBV4-1
TGCGCCAGCAGCCAAGTCGCGGGGGCTAGCAATCAGCCCCAGCATTTT
CASSQVAGASNQPQHF
>NA|NA|TRBJ2-2|TRBV28
TGTGCCAGCAGTTTGATGGTGGGAATGAGGGCCGGGGAGCTGTTTTTT
CASSLMVGMRAGELFF
>NA|NA|TRBJ1-2|TRBV10-3
TGTGCCATCAGTGAGTCCGGGGCCGTCGGCTACACCTTC
CAISESGAVGYTF
>NA|NA|TRBJ2-7|TRBV27
TGTGCCAGCAGTTTAGGGACCGGCCCTAAAGGGTACGAGCAGTACTTC
CASSLGTGPKGYEQYF